Shown below are 16 T cell receptor beta chains from a single sample sequenced in a study of T cell repertoires in cytomegalovirus infection (dated by TCRdb to the late 2010s). The sample was run on an Illumina HiSeq 1500. Using fastp trimming at Q25 and MiXCR clonotype assembly, TCRdb reanalyzed the public sequencing data and kept in-frame beta chains. Every CDR3 protein is listed once, alongside the most common genes and DNA of its rows. Present in this sample are 630,000 or so distinct CDR3 sequences, more than 20% of which were seen just once. The ten largest clonotypes hold approximately 8.2% of the sample. The sample was CD8+ T cells from PBMCs. The receptors derive from a human donor in good health (CMV status not recorded). Some clones in this sample may be carry-over from other donors' samples.

This clonotype occurred many times. V is TRBV6-5 and J is TRBJ2-1; the match to TRBD1 covers 7 bases. Trimming removed 0 bases from V and 12 bases from J; junction bases left unmatched: 5. The germline gives CDR1 MNHEY, CDR2 SVGAGI. The CDR3 consists of 13 residues. This CDR3 reads CASSYSEAGGQFF. The CDR3 DNA reads as TGTGCCAGCAGTTACTCGGAGGCAGGGGGGCAGTTCTTC.

This clonotype was detected many times. The V and J genes are TRBV4-1 and TRBJ2-3, with 8 bases lining up with TRBD1. In germline, CDR1 is MGHRA, CDR2 YSYEKL. This CDR3 has 16 amino acids. The J segment lost 1 base and the V segment lost 2 bases, leaving 5 bases of the junction unmatched. This CDR3 is CASSQTQGARTDTQYF. CDR3 coding DNA: TGCGCCAGCAGCCAAACCCAGGGGGCTCGCACAGATACGCAGTATTTT.

This clonotype was found a few times. The V call is TRBV28, the J call TRBJ2-1; 10 positions match TRBD2. J was trimmed by 5 bases and V by 2 bases; bases with no gene match: 6. Germline V CDR1 and CDR2: MDHEN, SYDVKM. The CDR3 contains 16 residues. The CDR3 DNA reads as TGTGCCAGCAGTTTAGCTAGCGGGGGCCCTGACAATGAGCAGTTCTTC. Protein product: CASSLASGGPDNEQFF. The whole variable domain, remainder taken from reference TRBV28 and TRBJ2-1, is DVKVTQSSRYLVKRTGEKVFLECVQDMDHENMFWYRQDPGLGLRLIYFSYDVKMKEKGDIPEGYSVSREKKERFSLILESASTNQTSMYLCASSLASGGPDNEQFFGPGTRLTVL.

This chain uses TRBV5-4 with TRBJ2-5, with 9 bases aligning to TRBD2. The trim removed 4 bases at V and 3 bases at J, leaving 4 bases unmatched. This CDR3 contains 14 residues. CDR1 SGHNT and CDR2 YYREEE come from the germline V gene (reference sequence). The CDR3 DNA sequence: TGTGCCAGCAGCCAACCTAGCGGGGAAGAGACCCAGTACTTC. This gives the protein CASSQPSGEETQYF.

This clonotype was counted at least ten times. The rearrangement links TRBV7-8 to TRBJ1-1; D uncertain. This CDR3 region has 16 residues. Germline CDR1 and CDR2: SGHVS and FQNEAQ. V dropped 5 bases and J dropped 0 bases, with 16 bases sitting between them. CDR3 DNA: TGTGCCAGCAGCCCAGCAACGGCGGACCTGAACACTGAAGCTTTCTTT. Protein sequence: CASSPATADLNTEAFF.

This clonotype has a count of ten or more. V gene TRBV6-2 or TRBV6-3 combines with J gene TRBJ2-7; no clear D. V shed 2 bases and J shed 2 bases, with 13 bases lying between them. Germline lookup yields CDR1 MNHEY and CDR2 SVGEGT. The CDR3 totals 15 residues. Written as DNA, the CDR3 is TGTGCCAGCAGTTACCCCCAGGCGCCCACCTACGAGCAGTACGTC. It yields the protein CASSYPQAPTYEQYV.

The CDR3 loop reads CASSQVLGPYEQYF. For the CDR3, the DNA is TGCGCCAGCAGCCAAGTTCTAGGGCCCTACGAGCAGTACTTC. The chain is built from TRBV4-1 and TRBJ2-7, with D hard to call. Germline CDR1 MGHRA, CDR2 YSYEKL. The V and J ends lost 1 base and 2 bases respectively, with 9 bases between them. The CDR3 spans 14 residues.

The chain has TRBV6-2 or TRBV6-3 and TRBJ1-1; possible D gene TRBD1, 6 bases. Germline CDR1 is MNHEY and CDR2 is SVGEGT. The ends were cut back, 5 bases at V and 3 bases at J, with 16 bases in the middle. The CDR3 has 15 amino acids. The CDR3 DNA is TGTGCCAGCAGTACCTGGACAGATGGCGACACTGAAGCTTTCTTT. Its protein product is CASSTWTDGDTEAFF.

The genes are TRBV29-1 and TRBJ2-7; D not certain. Germline loops: CDR1 SQVTM, CDR2 ANQGSEA. Trimming shortened V by 3 bases and J by 0 bases, and 15 bases separated the two germline ends. The CDR3 covers 15 residues. CDR3 in amino acids: CSVEADIESSYEQYF. CDR3 nucleotides: TGCAGCGTTGAGGCCGACATAGAGAGCTCCTACGAGCAGTACTTC.

The J gene is TRBJ2-3, the V gene TRBV28; 8 nucleotides line up with TRBD2. Losses at the gene ends were 3 bases for V and 1 base for J; bases not matched to a gene: 6. CDR3 length equals 16 residues. Per germline, CDR1 MDHEN and CDR2 SYDVKM. The CDR3 region has the DNA TGTGCCAGCAGTTTCCTGGGAGCGGGGGGCACAGATACGCAGTATTTT. It yields the protein CASSFLGAGGTDTQYF.

This clonotype was recorded a few times. This chain connects TRBV6-2 or TRBV6-3 to TRBJ2-1; perhaps TRBD2 as D (6 bases). Between the trimmed V and J ends, which lost 2 bases and 15 bases, there was a span of 14 bases. The CDR3 is made up of 12 amino acids. Germline V gene lookup returns CDR1 MNHEY and CDR2 SVGEGT. CDR3 sequence reads: CASSYGGSGTFF. The CDR3 nucleotides are TGTGCCAGCAGTTACGGAGGGTCAGGGACGTTCTTC.

The rearrangement joins TRBV7-9 to TRBJ1-1, with D possibly being TRBD1 (5 bases). The CDR3 length is 13 residues. Germline V gene sequence: CDR1 SEHNR, CDR2 FQNEAQ (reference sequence). V was clipped by 6 bases and J by 4 bases, with 12 bases between them. The CDR3 spells CASRQEGFTEAFF. The CDR3 DNA reads TGTGCCAGCAGACAAGAGGGGTTCACTGAAGCTTTCTTT.

This clonotype has a handful of counts. The chain links TRBV28 to TRBJ1-5; D is ambiguous. Germline assignment: CDR1 MDHEN and CDR2 SYDVKM. Trimming removed 5 bases at V and 1 base at J, with 12 bases between. The CDR3 extends over 15 amino acids. The CDR3 coding sequence is TGTGCCAGCAGTCTATACGATCTGAGCAATCAGCCCCAGCATTTT. Translation: CASSLYDLSNQPQHF. The whole variable domain, remainder taken from reference TRBV28 and TRBJ1-5, is DVKVTQSSRYLVKRTGEKVFLECVQDMDHENMFWYRQDPGLGLRLIYFSYDVKMKEKGDIPEGYSVSREKKERFSLILESASTNQTSMYLCASSLYDLSNQPQHFGDGTRLSIL.

This clonotype has a count of ten or more. This rearrangement joins TRBV6-5 to TRBJ2-3; a possible D gene is TRBD2 (7 bases). V gave up 4 bases and J gave up 6 bases, with 17 bases separating them. This CDR3 has 15 amino acids. Germline V gene sequence: CDR1 MNHEY, CDR2 SVGAGI. The CDR3 loop reads CASSSSRGATDTQYF. In DNA form, the CDR3 reads TGTGCCAGCAGTTCTAGCCGGGGGGCTACCGATACGCAGTATTTT.

This clonotype appeared a few times. The chain links TRBV27 to TRBJ1-5; D is undetermined. The CDR3 is 13 amino acids. The V and J ends lost 8 bases and 0 bases respectively, with 8 bases between them. Germline V gene lookup returns CDR1 MNHEY and CDR2 SMNVEV (reference sequence). In nucleotides, the CDR3 is TGTGCCAGCGCGGAATCTAGCAATCAGCCCCAGCATTTT. Translation gives CASAESSNQPQHF.

This clonotype was observed at least ten times. V and J are TRBV7-8 and TRBJ2-1; 8 bases match TRBD2. After removal of 4 bases from V and 5 bases from J, the junction contained 7 bases not matched to a gene. CDR3 length: 15 residues. Germline lookup yields CDR1 SGHVS and CDR2 FQNEAQ. The chain's CDR3 is CASSSGSGGHNEQFF. The CDR3 bases are TGTGCCAGCAGCTCAGGGAGCGGGGGCCACAATGAGCAGTTCTTC.